A single sample is the source of the 18 T cell receptor beta chains below, sequenced in a study of blood T cell repertoires in COVID-19. Sequenced by immunoSEQ multiplex PCR; TCRdb stores in-frame clones only, minus some. Of about 120,000 clones in the sample, around 87% were seen once. The source material was peripheral blood. Source of these receptors: a woman aged 65 to 85 with acute or convalescent COVID-19.

The chain recombines TRBV6-6 with TRBJ1-1; unclear D gene. The CDR3 has 13 amino acids. V was trimmed by 6 bases and J by 4 bases, leaving 12 bases between them. Germline CDR1 is MNHNY and CDR2 is SVGAGI (reference sequence). CDR3 sequence: CASRQTQVTEAFF. The CDR3 region has the DNA TGTGCCAGCAGACAGACCCAGGTCACTGAAGCTTTCTTT.

The chain uses TRBV7-2 and TRBJ2-7; maybe TRBD2 (6 bases). CDR1 is SGHTA, CDR2 FQGNSA, per germline. The V end was cut by 5 bases, the J end by 1 base, with 12 bases between. This CDR3 is built from 14 residues. CDR3 coding DNA: TGTGCCAGCAGCCCGGGACTTTCTTCCTACGAGCAGTACTTC. It translates to CASSPGLSSYEQYF.

This chain connects TRBV4-1 to TRBJ1-1; 12 bases line up with TRBD1. J was trimmed by 4 bases and V by 4 bases; bases with no gene match: 10. Germline values: CDR1 MGHRA, CDR2 YSYEKL. This CDR3 has 17 amino acids. CDR3 in amino acids: CASSRTRDRGQSTEAFF. As DNA, the CDR3 is TGCGCCAGCAGCCGGACCAGGGACAGGGGGCAGTCCACTGAAGCTTTCTTT.

CDR3 residues: CASSDGGSYGYTF. The CDR3 DNA reads TGTGCCAGCAGCGACGGGGGATCGTATGGCTACACCTTC. V usage is TRBV9 and J usage is TRBJ1-2; a possible D gene is TRBD1 (5 bases). V was cut by 3 bases and J by 5 bases, with 11 bases left in between. Germline V gene sequence: CDR1 SGDLS, CDR2 YYNGEE. The length of the CDR3 is 13 residues. The full variable domain, with the rest looked up from reference TRBV9 and TRBJ1-2, is DSGVTQTPKHLITATGQRVTLRCSPRSGDLSVYWYQQSLDQGLQFLIQYYNGEERAKGNILERFSAQQFPDLHSELNLSSLELGDSALYFCASSDGGSYGYTFGSGTRLTVV.

The chain has TRBV7-2 and TRBJ2-3; tentative D call: TRBD2 (5 bases). V lost 1 base to trimming and J lost 6 bases, with 17 bases between them. The CDR3 spans 16 residues. Germline V gene sequence: CDR1 SGHTA, CDR2 FQGNSA. The CDR3 is CASSLGVGVASDTQYF. The CDR3 coding sequence is TGTGCCAGCAGCTTAGGGGTCGGGGTGGCATCGGATACGCAGTATTTT.

This rearrangement joins TRBV19 to TRBJ1-3, with 7 bases aligning to TRBD1. Germline assignment: CDR1 LNHDA and CDR2 SQIVND (reference sequence). This CDR3 comprises 14 residues. The junction had 6 bases not matched to a gene; V was cut back by 10 bases and J by 0 bases. This CDR3 reads CAIPRDSSGNTIYF. The CDR3 DNA is TGTGCCATCCCCCGGGACAGCTCTGGAAACACCATATATTTT. Drawing the rest from reference TRBV19 and TRBJ1-3, the complete variable domain is DGGITQSPKYLFRKEGQNVTLSCEQNLNHDAMYWYRQDPGQGLRLIYYSQIVNDFQKGDIAEGYSVSREKKESFPLTVTSAQKNPTAFYLCAIPRDSSGNTIYFGEGSWLTVV.

The chain couples TRBV9 to TRBJ2-3; D gene unclear. The CDR3 length is 13 residues. The germline V gene has CDR1 SGDLS and CDR2 YYNGEE. Trimming removed 5 bases at V and 0 bases at J, with 7 bases between. The CDR3 region is CASRPTSTDTQYF. CDR3 in DNA: TGTGCCAGCAGGCCGACTAGCACAGATACGCAGTATTTT. The full variable domain, rest sourced from reference TRBV9 and TRBJ2-3, is DSGVTQTPKHLITATGQRVTLRCSPRSGDLSVYWYQQSLDQGLQFLIQYYNGEERAKGNILERFSAQQFPDLHSELNLSSLELGDSALYFCASRPTSTDTQYFGPGTRLTVL.

The rearrangement links TRBV18 to TRBJ2-4, with unresolved D. CDR1 is KGHSH and CDR2 is LQKENI in the germline V gene. The ends were cut back, 0 bases at V and 8 bases at J, with 17 bases in the middle. This CDR3 is built from 16 residues. DNA of the CDR3: TGTGCCAGCTCACCACCGCTAGGCCCAGTGGCAGACATTCAGTACTTC. It encodes CASSPPLGPVADIQYF. The full variable domain, with the rest looked up from reference TRBV18 and TRBJ2-4, is NAGVMQNPRHLVRRRGQEARLRCSPMKGHSHVYWYRQLPEEGLKFMVYLQKENIIDESGMPKERFSAEFPKEGPSILRIQQVVRGDSAAYFCASSPPLGPVADIQYFGAGTRLSVL.

As to this clone: One end of the junction fails to match germline, which may point to a read error. The genes are TRBV7-7 and TRBJ2-2; TRBD2 matches at 7 bases. CDR3 length: 15 amino acids. CDR1 is SSHAT, CDR2 FNYEAQ, per germline (reference sequence). CDR3 sequence (DNA): TGTGCTAGCAACCCCTGGGGAGGGAACGGCGGGGAGCTGTTTTTT. This gives the protein CASNPWGGNGGELFF.

V is TRBV5-1 and J is TRBJ1-4; 9 positions match TRBD1. There are 15 residues in the CDR3. V lost 4 bases, J lost 7 bases, and 8 bases stayed unmatched. Germline V gene sequence: CDR1 SGHRS, CDR2 YFSETQ. The CDR3 bases are TGCGCCAGCAGCGGGGGACAGGGAGGAGGTGAAAAACTGTTTTTT. Its translation: CASSGGQGGGEKLFF.

The chain is built from TRBV29-1 and TRBJ1-2; a weak D match, TRBD1 (6 bases). V lost 4 bases, J lost 6 bases, and 15 bases lay in between. The CDR3 runs 13 residues. Germline CDR1 reads SQVTM; CDR2 reads ANQGSEA. CDR3 region: CSVVWGRDHGYTF. CDR3 sequence (DNA): TGCAGCGTTGTCTGGGGGCGCGATCATGGCTACACCTTC.

The chain uses TRBV12-3 or TRBV12-4 and TRBJ1-2, with a tentative D call TRBD1 (5 bases). The CDR3 extends over 13 amino acids. Trimming stripped 1 base from V and 7 bases from J, with 10 bases between. The CDR3 protein is CASSLGGVGGYTF. The CDR3 region has the DNA TGTGCCAGCAGTTTAGGGGGGGTGGGTGGCTACACCTTC.

The chain has TRBV20-1 and TRBJ1-4; D unresolved. V lost 7 bases and J 5 bases, leaving 8 bases between the germline ends. CDR3 size: 11 residues. CDR1 is DFQATT and CDR2 is SNEGSKA in the germline V gene (reference sequence). CDR3 loop: CSVEGNEKLFF. Written as DNA, the CDR3 is TGCAGTGTTGAGGGAAATGAAAAACTGTTTTTT.

V gene TRBV2 combines with J gene TRBJ1-5; maybe TRBD1 (5 bases). The germline gives CDR1 SNHLY, CDR2 FYNNEI. This CDR3 comprises 16 residues. Trimming left V 2 bases short and J 2 bases short, with 13 bases between. CDR3 sequence: CASSELGRAGNQPQHF. The CDR3 DNA follows: TGTGCCAGCAGTGAATTGGGCAGGGCGGGCAATCAGCCCCAGCATTTT. The full variable domain, rest sourced from reference TRBV2 and TRBJ1-5, is EPEVTQTPSHQVTQMGQEVILRCVPISNHLYFYWYRQILGQKVEFLVSFYNNEISEKSEIFDDQFSVERPDGSNFTLKIRSTKLEDSAMYFCASSELGRAGNQPQHFGDGTRLSIL.

This chain links TRBV5-1 with TRBJ2-2; 11 bases map to TRBD1. The CDR3 has 16 amino acids. The trim removed 2 bases at V and 4 bases at J, leaving 4 bases unmatched. Germline lookup yields CDR1 SGHRS and CDR2 YFSETQ. The CDR3 region is CASSFVGTGGTGELFF. The CDR3 DNA sequence: TGCGCCAGCAGCTTTGTCGGGACAGGGGGCACCGGGGAGCTGTTTTTT.

V usage is TRBV19 and J usage is TRBJ2-7; 10 bases agree with TRBD2. The germline V gene has CDR1 LNHDA and CDR2 SQIVND (reference sequence). The junction had 12 bases not matched to a gene; V was cut back by 6 bases and J by 4 bases. The CDR3 runs 16 residues. CDR3 region: CASSPRLAGGRYEQYF. The CDR3 coding sequence is TGTGCCAGTAGCCCACGACTAGCGGGCGGTCGGTACGAGCAGTACTTC.

The V gene is TRBV5-1, the J gene TRBJ1-2; no clear D gene. This CDR3 has 14 amino acids. Trimming took 2 bases from V and 0 from J, leaving 8 bases between them. Germline V CDR1 and CDR2: SGHRS, YFSETQ. CDR3 DNA sequence: TGCGCCAGCAGCTTCGACGGAGCTAACTATGGCTACACCTTC. Protein sequence: CASSFDGANYGYTF.

This chain uses TRBV19 with TRBJ1-4, with TRBD1 matching over 11 bases. The CDR3 length is 14 residues. Germline V gives CDR1 LNHDA, CDR2 SQIVND (reference sequence). Germline trimming cut 6 bases from V and 7 bases from J; bases unmatched to any gene: 4. The DNA for the CDR3 is TGTGCCAGTAGGGCCGGGACAGGGGGTGAAAAACTGTTTTTT. It encodes CASRAGTGGEKLFF.